Following are 18 T cell receptor beta chains from one sample sequenced in a study of T cell responses to AZD1222 COVID-19 vaccine. Sequencing used immunoSEQ multiplex PCR; TCRdb keeps in-frame clones, though not all of them. The profile shows approximately 90,000 clones, 65% to 90% of them singletons. This material consisted of peripheral blood, taken on day 0 of AZD1222 vaccination. The receptors stem from an adult in good health.

The CDR3 DNA is TGTGCCAGCAGCACACCACTAGGGAACACCGGGGAGCTGTTTTTT. This sequence encodes CASSTPLGNTGELFF. The chain recombines TRBV5-8 with TRBJ2-2, with D perhaps matching TRBD2 (5 bases). The CDR3 has 15 amino acids. Germline CDR1 SGHTS, CDR2 YDEGEE. The ends were cut back, 4 bases at V and 1 base at J, with 11 bases in the middle.

This sequence joins TRBV3-1 (or the pseudogene TRBV3-2) and TRBJ1-2; no firm D call. Germline CDR1 is LGHDT and CDR2 is YNNKEL (reference sequence). Trimming stripped 1 base from V and 5 bases from J, with 11 bases between. There are 14 residues in the CDR3. Here the CDR3 reads CASSQGEAAYGYTF. CDR3 coding DNA: TGTGCCAGCAGCCAAGGTGAGGCCGCTTATGGCTACACCTTC.

The chain has TRBV2 and TRBJ2-5; 8 bases are a match to TRBD2. The V gene's germline CDR1 is SNHLY and CDR2 FYNNEI. This CDR3 is 17 amino acids long. V shed 10 bases and J 0 bases; nucleotides not matched to a gene: 16. CDR3 protein: CAIITGLAGLNQETQYF. The CDR3, as DNA: TGTGCCATTATTACGGGGCTAGCGGGCTTAAACCAAGAGACCCAGTACTTC. Using reference TRBV2 and TRBJ2-5 for the parts outside the CDR3, the full variable domain is EPEVTQTPSHQVTQMGQEVILRCVPISNHLYFYWYRQILGQKVEFLVSFYNNEISEKSEIFDDQFSVERPDGSNFTLKIRSTKLEDSAMYFCAIITGLAGLNQETQYFGPGTRLLVL.

The chain carries TRBV6-1 and TRBJ1-2; tentative D call: TRBD1 (5 bases). The V end lost 3 bases, the J end lost 5 bases, and 19 bases lay between the germline ends. Germline V gene lookup returns CDR1 MNHNS and CDR2 SASEGT. CDR3 length: 16 residues. The CDR3 bases are TGTGCCAGCAGTGACACCGGGACGCAGAGGCTTTATGGCTACACCTTC. It specifies CASSDTGTQRLYGYTF.

The chain couples TRBV11-2 to TRBJ2-3; D is unclear. The CDR3 loop spans 11 amino acids. V was pared by 5 bases and J by 7 bases, with 7 bases between. Per germline, CDR1 SGHAT and CDR2 FQNNGV. CDR3 sequence reads: CASSPSNTQYF. The CDR3 nucleotides are TGTGCCAGCAGCCCATCAAATACGCAGTATTTT.

V is TRBV18 and J is TRBJ2-7, with 12 positions matching TRBD1. There are 16 residues in the CDR3. The germline gives CDR1 KGHSH, CDR2 LQKENI. Unmatched junction bases numbered 3, after V lost 3 bases and J lost 0 bases. The CDR3 loop is CASSPGTGGVSYEQYF. DNA for the CDR3: TGTGCCAGCTCACCCGGGACAGGGGGCGTCTCCTACGAGCAGTACTTC.

V and J are TRBV18 and TRBJ2-7; tentatively, D is TRBD2 (5 bases). The ends were cut back, 4 bases at V and 1 base at J, with 14 bases in the middle. There are 15 residues in the CDR3. The V gene's germline CDR1 is KGHSH and CDR2 LQKENI. CDR3 sequence reads: CASSLAAGNSYEQYF. DNA for the CDR3: TGTGCCAGCTCACTCGCGGCGGGTAATTCCTACGAGCAGTACTTC. Together with reference TRBV18 and TRBJ2-7, the CDR3 gives the full variable domain: NAGVMQNPRHLVRRRGQEARLRCSPMKGHSHVYWYRQLPEEGLKFMVYLQKENIIDESGMPKERFSAEFPKEGPSILRIQQVVRGDSAAYFCASSLAAGNSYEQYFGPGTRLTVT.

The chain has TRBV19 and TRBJ2-1, with 9 bases lining up with TRBD1. J was trimmed by 7 bases and V by 9 bases; bases with no gene match: 10. In germline, CDR1 is LNHDA, CDR2 SQIVND (reference sequence). The CDR3 spans 14 residues. The CDR3 DNA sequence: TGTGCCAGACCTCCGGGACAGGGAGGGAATGAGCAGTTCTTC. This gives the protein CARPPGQGGNEQFF.

The chain carries TRBV4-2 and TRBJ2-1; 13 nucleotides align to TRBD2. From germline, CDR1 is LGHNA and CDR2 YNFKEQ. The CDR3 totals 20 residues. With 2 bases clipped from V and 0 bases from J, the junction kept 10 bases outside the gene matches. CDR3 nucleotides: TGTGCCAGCAGCCAACAACCCCCACTAGCGGGAGGGCCCTCCTACAATGAGCAGTTCTTC. Amino acids: CASSQQPPLAGGPSYNEQFF.

The CDR3 spells CASSLLGQESSGANVLTF. The CDR3 nucleotides read TGTGCCAGCAGCTTGCTTGGACAGGAAAGCTCTGGGGCCAACGTCCTGACTTTC. The rearrangement joins TRBV5-5 to TRBJ2-6; 7 bases fit TRBD1. The CDR3 spans 18 residues. CDR1 is SGHKS and CDR2 is YYEKEE in the germline V gene (reference sequence). J lost 0 bases, V lost 1 base, and 7 bases had no gene match.

The genes are TRBV10-3 and TRBJ2-3; D is undetermined. This CDR3 region has 14 residues. Germline CDR1 reads ENHRY; CDR2 reads SYGVKD. Trimming took 7 bases from V and 0 from J, leaving 11 bases between them. CDR3 bases: TGTGCCATCAAGGACGGAACTAGCACAGATACGCAGTATTTT. Translating gives CAIKDGTSTDTQYF.

In DNA form, the CDR3 reads TGTGCCAGCAGTCGCGGGACAGGGGGAATTCAGCCCCAGCATTTT. It encodes CASSRGTGGIQPQHF. The V and J genes are TRBV27 and TRBJ1-5, with TRBD1 identical over 11 bases. The trim removed 5 bases at V and 6 bases at J, leaving 6 bases unmatched. Per germline, CDR1 MNHEY and CDR2 SMNVEV (reference sequence). CDR3 size: 15 residues.

This clone was observed once. The genes are TRBV10-3 and TRBJ2-7; 10 bases agree with TRBD1. The germline V gene has CDR1 ENHRY and CDR2 SYGVKD. This CDR3 region has 14 residues. V dropped 4 bases and J dropped 0; count of bases not matched to a gene: 0. In DNA, the CDR3 is TGTGCCATCAGTGGGACAGGGGGCTCCTACGAGCAGTACTTC. Its translation: CAISGTGGSYEQYF.

This chain links TRBV6-6 with TRBJ1-5, with 7 nucleotides matching TRBD1. Looked up from germline, CDR1 is MNHNY and CDR2 is SVGAGI (reference sequence). J gave up 6 bases and V 4 bases, and 6 bases lay outside the gene matches. There are 14 residues in the CDR3. The CDR3 here is CASSFDRVGQPQHF. In nucleotides, the CDR3 is TGTGCCAGCAGTTTTGACAGGGTGGGTCAGCCCCAGCATTTT.

V usage is TRBV7-2 and J usage is TRBJ1-1; D possibly corresponds to TRBD1 (5 bases). Germline V gene data show CDR1 as SGHTA and CDR2 as FQGNSA. The V end lost 2 bases, the J end lost 8 bases, and 15 bases lay between the germline ends. CDR3 length: 14 residues. The CDR3 here is CASSLTGRASEAFF. The CDR3 nucleotides read TGTGCCAGCAGCTTAACCGGCAGGGCTTCGGAAGCTTTCTTT.

V gene TRBV7-7 combines with J gene TRBJ2-3; D remains unclear. Per germline, CDR1 SSHAT and CDR2 FNYEAQ (reference sequence). The V end was cut by 2 bases, the J end by 0 bases, with 6 bases between. The CDR3 has 14 amino acids. CDR3 nucleotides: TGTGCCAGCAGCTTAAGTCTGAGCACAGATACGCAGTATTTT. This sequence encodes CASSLSLSTDTQYF.

The J gene is TRBJ2-1, the V gene TRBV30, with TRBD2 matching 7 bases. The length of the CDR3 is 13 residues. Germline V lookup: CDR1 GTSNPN, CDR2 SVGIG (reference sequence). CDR3 bases: TGTGCTAGCCACGGGGGGAACTACAATGAGCAGTTCTTC. It yields the protein CASHGGNYNEQFF.

A single count supports this clone. The rearrangement uses TRBV10-2 and TRBJ2-1, with D unclear. Between the trimmed V and J ends, which lost 4 bases and 4 bases, there was a span of 20 bases. Germline V gene data show CDR1 as WSHSY and CDR2 as SAAADI. The CDR3 covers 17 residues. DNA for the CDR3: TGCGCCAGCAGTGTACGCAGGCAGGATGGACGGTACAATGAGCAGTTCTTC. Its protein is CASSVRRQDGRYNEQFF.